The 29 T cell receptor beta chains in this list originate from one sample, sequenced in a study of sequential checkpoint blockade in melanoma (dated by TCRdb to the late 2010s). Receptor amplification or capture employed the immunoSEQ multiplex PCR assay. Held by TCRdb, this immuneACCESS table contains in-frame sequences only and omits some clones. Under half of the omission traces to an unresolved V gene where checked; the cause of the rest is unknown. This sample gives some 30,000 clones in total; 70% to 90% of them show up just once. The top ten clones comprise about 14% of the sample. The treatment or condition label of this sample denotes: randomized to nivolumab then ipilimumab (arm A) or the reverse (arm B). This specimen consisted of CD8+ T cells sorted from blood (inferred from file names), obtained from a patient given nivolumab and ipilimumab in sequence. Source of these receptors: a human donor with melanoma.

This clone was recorded once. The V and J genes are TRBV2 and TRBJ2-2, with 10 nucleotides matching TRBD1. Germline V gives CDR1 SNHLY, CDR2 FYNNEI. CDR3 length equals 15 residues. V dropped 6 bases and J dropped 6; count of bases not matched to a gene: 7. For the CDR3, the DNA is TGTGCCAGCAGGCTGACAGGGGGCGTACCCGGGGAGCTGTTTTTT. This codes for CASRLTGGVPGELFF.

This chain connects TRBV21-1 to TRBJ2-7; the table names TRBD2, a call not compared with the DNA. TRBV21-1 is assigned pseudogene status. The CDR3 has 16 residues. CDR3 in amino acids: CASSKGPSGSSYEQYF. As DNA, the CDR3 is TGTGCCAGCAGCAAAGGCCCTAGCGGAAGCTCCTACGAGCAGTACTTC.

The chain recombines TRBV6-5 with TRBJ2-2; 8 bases align to TRBD2. With V trimmed by 1 base and J by 6 bases, 4 bases remained unmatched. The CDR3 loop spans 15 amino acids. Germline V lookup: CDR1 MNHEY, CDR2 SVGAGI. The CDR3 DNA follows: TGTGCCAGCAGTTACTTTGCGGGGGGCCCCGGGGAGCTGTTTTTT. Protein sequence: CASSYFAGGPGELFF.

This chain links TRBV28 with TRBJ2-7, with a possible D match to TRBD1 (6 bases). The germline V gene encodes CDR1 MDHEN and CDR2 SYDVKM. This CDR3 comprises 14 residues. Trimming took 5 bases from V and 2 from J, leaving 13 bases between them. In DNA, the CDR3 is TGTGCCAGCAGTACAACCAGGGGAACCTACGAGCAGTACGTC. This sequence encodes CASSTTRGTYEQYV.

The genes are TRBV7-3 and TRBJ2-2; TRBD2 agrees at 9 bases. The germline V gene has CDR1 SGHTA and CDR2 FQGTGA. V dropped 8 bases and J dropped 2; count of bases not matched to a gene: 3. The CDR3 sequence is 14 residues long. CDR3 in amino acids: CASSSGVNTGELFF. The CDR3, as DNA: TGTGCCAGCTCTAGCGGGGTAAACACCGGGGAGCTGTTTTTT.

J is TRBJ1-4 and V is TRBV15; 9 positions match TRBD1. V lost 3 bases and J lost 8; bases outside the gene matches: 7. Germline loops: CDR1 LNHNV, CDR2 YYDKDF (reference sequence). This CDR3 comprises 15 residues. CDR3 sequence reads: CATSRGTGRWEKLFF. DNA of the CDR3: TGTGCCACCAGCAGGGGGACAGGGAGATGGGAAAAACTGTTTTTT.

This clone was found once. The V and J genes are TRBV7-9 and TRBJ2-1; D is ambiguous. Looked up from germline, CDR1 is SEHNR and CDR2 is FQNEAQ (reference sequence). The CDR3 is 14 residues long. V was trimmed by 4 bases and J by 5 bases, leaving 12 bases between them. As DNA, the CDR3 is TGTGCCAGCAGCTACCCACTCGGTGACAATGAGCAGTTCTTC. Amino acids: CASSYPLGDNEQFF.

The chain combines TRBV10-1 with TRBJ2-7, with 9 bases identical to TRBD1. V gave up 10 bases and J gave up 5 bases; unmatched junction bases: 12. CDR3 length equals 14 residues. Germline CDR1 reads WNHNN; CDR2 reads SYGVQD (reference sequence). The chain's CDR3 is CATKAHGTGHEQYV. CDR3 sequence (DNA): TGCGCCACCAAAGCCCATGGGACAGGGCACGAGCAGTACGTC.

The rearrangement uses TRBV29-1 and TRBJ1-1; no clear D gene. From germline, CDR1 is SQVTM and CDR2 ANQGSEA. V lost 1 base and J lost 4, with 13 bases in between. This CDR3 is built from 14 residues. This CDR3 reads CSVEVRGRSTEAFF. The CDR3 nucleotides are TGCAGCGTTGAAGTTCGGGGTAGAAGCACTGAAGCTTTCTTT. The complete variable domain, with remaining parts taken from reference TRBV29-1 and TRBJ1-1, reads SAVISQKPSRDICQRGTSLTIQCQVDSQVTMMFWYRQQPGQSLTLIATANQGSEATYESGFVIDKFPISRPNLTFSTLTVSNMSPEDSSIYLCSVEVRGRSTEAFFGQGTRLTVV.

This sequence joins TRBV5-5 and TRBJ2-7; D gene uncertain. Germline V CDR1 and CDR2: SGHKS, YYEKEE (reference sequence). The CDR3 is 12 residues long. V was pared by 3 bases and J by 5 bases, with 9 bases between. The DNA for the CDR3 is TGTGCCAGCAGCTGGCTTATGGACGAGCAGTACTTC. It specifies CASSWLMDEQYF.

As for this clone: Additional DNA sequences in this sample encode the identical CDR3. This chain connects TRBV28 to TRBJ1-5; 8 bases are a match to TRBD1. This CDR3 spans 16 amino acids. V shed 1 base and J 2 bases; nucleotides not matched to a gene: 4. Germline assignment: CDR1 MDHEN and CDR2 SYDVKM. CDR3: CASSLYPGGGNQPQHF. As DNA, the CDR3 is TGTGCCAGCAGTTTATATCCAGGGGGCGGCAATCAGCCCCAGCATTTT.

The chain has TRBV27 and TRBJ1-5, with 8 bases that match TRBD1. V lost 8 bases to trimming and J lost 2 bases; unmatched junction nucleotides: 2. Germline V gene data show CDR1 as MNHEY and CDR2 as SMNVEV (reference sequence). CDR3 length: 13 amino acids. In DNA form, the CDR3 reads TGTGCCAGCCAGGGGGCCGGCAATCAGCCCCAGCATTTT. It yields the protein CASQGAGNQPQHF.

The chain uses TRBV9 and TRBJ2-5; possibly TRBD2 for D (7 bases). The germline V gene has CDR1 SGDLS and CDR2 YYNGEE. The CDR3 has 13 residues. V was clipped by 7 bases and J by 5 bases, with 15 bases between them. CDR3 sequence (DNA): TGTGCCAGCGGAGGGGGGGCCGGGGAGACCCAGTACTTC. This gives the protein CASGGGAGETQYF.

The chain combines TRBV19 with TRBJ2-1; D gene unclear. This CDR3 has 15 residues. Germline V gene sequence: CDR1 LNHDA, CDR2 SQIVND (reference sequence). With 3 bases removed from V and 0 bases from J, the gap between germline ends came to 9 bases. CDR3 nucleotides: TGTGCCAGTAGTATTGCGGCTAACTCCTACAATGAGCAGTTCTTC. It specifies CASSIAANSYNEQFF.

The chain links TRBV4-2 to TRBJ1-5, with D perhaps matching TRBD1 (5 bases). There are 15 residues in the CDR3. CDR1 is LGHNA, CDR2 YNFKEQ, per germline. V was cut by 1 base and J by 4 bases, with 11 bases left in between. Here the CDR3 DNA reads TGTGCCAGCAGCCAAGTCAGGCAGGGTAATCAGCCCCAGCATTTT. It codes for CASSQVRQGNQPQHF.

The chain is built from TRBV7-3 and TRBJ1-4; 9 bases are shared with TRBD1. Germline V gives CDR1 SGHTA, CDR2 FQGTGA. The J segment lost 8 bases and the V segment lost 5 bases, leaving 6 bases of the junction unmatched. The CDR3 covers 14 residues. The CDR3 DNA reads TGTGCCAGCAGCGAGGACAGGGGCGAGGAAAAACTGTTTTTT. Translating it yields CASSEDRGEEKLFF.

This chain joins TRBV14 and TRBJ2-1; 7 nucleotides line up with TRBD2. Germline values: CDR1 SGHDN, CDR2 FVKESK. Trimming took 6 bases from V and 0 from J; bases not matched to a gene: 11. There are 17 residues in the CDR3. This chain's CDR3 is CASSRIGGGGSYNEQFF. CDR3 DNA: TGTGCCAGCAGTCGCATTGGGGGGGGAGGCTCCTACAATGAGCAGTTCTTC.

J is TRBJ2-1 and V is TRBV7-9, with 8 bases aligning to TRBD1. Per germline, CDR1 SEHNR and CDR2 FQNEAQ (reference sequence). V shed 4 bases and J 2 bases; nucleotides not matched to a gene: 4. This CDR3 has 15 amino acids. The CDR3 DNA is TGTGCCAGCAGCTCACCGGACAGGGCCTACAATGAGCAGTTCTTC. Its protein is CASSSPDRAYNEQFF.

This chain links TRBV29-1 with TRBJ2-2; weak D call: TRBD2 (6 bases). The CDR3 has 15 residues. CDR1 is SQVTM and CDR2 is ANQGSEA in the germline V gene. V lost 0 bases and J 4 bases, leaving 12 bases between the germline ends. The CDR3 region is CSVEEPGVGTGELFF. The CDR3 DNA reads as TGCAGCGTTGAAGAACCGGGGGTGGGCACCGGGGAGCTGTTTTTT.

The chain links TRBV5-4 to TRBJ2-7; 9 bases match TRBD1. The V gene's germline CDR1 is SGHNT and CDR2 YYREEE (reference sequence). V trimming: 3 bases; J trimming: 1 base; junction bases outside the gene matches: 8. The CDR3 totals 16 residues. The CDR3, as DNA: TGTGCCAGCAGCTCCTCCGGGACAGGGAGATCCTACGAGCAGTACTTC. Translated: CASSSSGTGRSYEQYF.

Worth noting for this clone: The sample carries other DNA sequences with the same CDR3. The CDR3 protein is CASSLKLAGVNHEQYF. The CDR3 DNA is TGTGCCAGCAGCCTAAAACTAGCGGGAGTTAATCACGAGCAGTACTTC. The V gene is TRBV28, the J gene TRBJ2-7; TRBD2 agrees at 11 bases. This CDR3 spans 16 amino acids. The germline V gene has CDR1 MDHEN and CDR2 SYDVKM. Germline trimming cut 6 bases from V and 5 bases from J; bases unmatched to any gene: 12.

The V call is TRBV4-2, the J call TRBJ1-2; 7 nucleotides line up with TRBD1. The trim removed 0 bases at V and 0 bases at J, leaving 1 base unmatched. The CDR3 totals 15 residues. CDR1 and CDR2 from the germline V gene are LGHNA and YNFKEQ. CDR3 sequence (DNA): TGTGCCAGCAGCCAAGAAGGGACAGCTAACTATGGCTACACCTTC. Protein sequence: CASSQEGTANYGYTF.

This chain uses TRBV13 with TRBJ2-1, with D possibly TRBD2 on 6 matching bases. CDR1 and CDR2 (germline): PRHDT, FYEKMQ (reference sequence). Trimming stripped 1 base from V and 8 bases from J, with 15 bases between. The CDR3 spans 15 residues. Here the CDR3 DNA reads TGTGCCAGCAGCTTAGTGACTAGGGCTATGCATGAGCAGTTCTTC. Amino acids: CASSLVTRAMHEQFF.

CDR3 nucleotide sequence: TGTGCCAGCAGTTCCGGACAGGGTTTGACCCAGTACTTC. Protein product: CASSSGQGLTQYF. V is TRBV7-2 and J is TRBJ2-5; 8 bases fit TRBD1. The CDR3 length is 13 residues. CDR1 is SGHTA, CDR2 FQGNSA, per germline. V was clipped by 6 bases and J by 7 bases; unmatched bases: 7.

The chain has TRBV27 and TRBJ2-7; a possible D gene is TRBD1 (5 bases). This CDR3 has 13 residues. CDR1 and CDR2 from the germline V gene are MNHEY and SMNVEV (reference sequence). V gave up 7 bases and J gave up 4 bases, with 14 bases separating them. The CDR3 nucleotides are TGTGCCAGCAAAGGGGCAGGGTGGTACGAGCAGTACTTC. Translation: CASKGAGWYEQYF.

The V gene is TRBV7-2, the J gene TRBJ2-3; 16 bases line up with TRBD2. Trimming cost V 3 bases and J 6 bases; bases outside gene matches: 6. The CDR3 sequence is 17 residues long. Germline CDR1 is SGHTA and CDR2 is FQGNSA. The CDR3 loop is CASSFGTSGRAKDTQYF. DNA for the CDR3: TGTGCCAGCAGCTTTGGGACTAGCGGGAGGGCCAAGGATACGCAGTATTTT. Together with reference TRBV7-2 and TRBJ2-3, the CDR3 gives the full variable domain: GAGVSQSPSNKVTEKGKDVELRCDPISGHTALYWYRQSLGQGLEFLIYFQGNSAPDKSGLPSDRFSAERTGGSVSTLTIQRTQQEDSAVYLCASSFGTSGRAKDTQYFGPGTRLTVL.

This chain links TRBV11-2 with TRBJ2-7; TRBD1 agrees at 11 bases. Germline CDR1 reads SGHAT; CDR2 reads FQNNGV. This CDR3 contains 16 residues. J lost 2 bases, V lost 5 bases, and 8 bases had no gene match. The CDR3 DNA follows: TGTGCCAGCAGCACCCCGGACAGGGGGCTGCCCTACGAGCAGTACTTC. Its protein is CASSTPDRGLPYEQYF.

The V call is TRBV2, the J call TRBJ2-3, with 9 bases matching TRBD1. V gave up 8 bases and J gave up 4 bases; unmatched junction bases: 4. Germline lookup yields CDR1 SNHLY and CDR2 FYNNEI. This CDR3 is 13 amino acids long. The CDR3 DNA sequence: TGTGCCAGCGAGGGACAGGGTCCAGATACGCAGTATTTT. Residues: CASEGQGPDTQYF.

The chain combines TRBV6-1 with TRBJ2-6; tentatively, D is TRBD2 (5 bases). The CDR3 totals 16 residues. The V and J ends lost 1 base and 2 bases respectively, with 9 bases between them. Germline V gene data show CDR1 as MNHNS and CDR2 as SASEGT. CDR3 region: CASSEDPSPGANVLTF. CDR3 nucleotide sequence: TGTGCCAGCAGTGAAGACCCTAGCCCTGGGGCCAACGTCCTGACTTTC.